These 10 T cell receptor beta chains were all obtained from the same sample, sequenced in a study of blood T cell repertoires in COVID-19. Assay: immunoSEQ multiplex PCR; the TCRdb copy retains only in-frame clones and omits some. The data hold about 390,000 clones, with around 87% observed a single time. The material sequenced was peripheral blood. The receptors shown here come from a woman aged 55-69 years with COVID-19, enrolled during active disease.

Note on this clone: One junction end does not reproduce the germline sequence, and a read error may be involved. This sample also contains other DNA sequences that code for the same CDR3. The chain has TRBV18 and TRBJ1-5, with TRBD1 identical over 7 bases. There are 13 residues in the CDR3. CDR1 and CDR2 from the germline V gene are KGHSH and LQKENI. As DNA, the CDR3 is TGTGCCAGCTCAGTAGACAGGGATCAACCCCAGCATTTT. Protein sequence: CASSVDRDQPQHF.

The chain combines TRBV7-6 with TRBJ2-1; TRBD2 aligns across 12 bases. The CDR3 consists of 17 residues. Unmatched junction bases numbered 5, after V lost 5 bases and J lost 0 bases. CDR1 and CDR2 from the germline V gene are SGHVS and FNYEAQ. CDR3 DNA: TGTGCCAGCAGCACTAGCGGGGGGCCGAGCTCCTACAATGAGCAGTTCTTC. Protein: CASSTSGGPSSYNEQFF.

This chain uses TRBV6-5 with TRBJ1-2; D not certain. The V gene lost 0 bases and the J gene lost 5 bases, with 13 bases spanning the gap. Per germline, CDR1 MNHEY and CDR2 SVGAGI. The CDR3 has 15 amino acids. The chain's CDR3 is CASSYSMTYRYGYTF. Written as DNA, the CDR3 is TGTGCCAGCAGTTACTCGATGACTTACCGATATGGCTACACCTTC.

This clone has a handful of counts. The chain couples TRBV5-1 to TRBJ1-1; D is perhaps TRBD1 (6 bases). The germline V gene has CDR1 SGHRS and CDR2 YFSETQ. The V and J ends lost 4 bases and 6 bases respectively, with 16 bases between them. This CDR3 contains 14 residues. The CDR3 region has the DNA TGCGCCAGCAGCATCTTAGAGGGGGTCCCTGAAGCTTTCTTT. Amino acids: CASSILEGVPEAFF. Full variable domain (missing parts from reference TRBV5-1 and TRBJ1-1): KAGVTQTPRYLIKTRGQQVTLSCSPISGHRSVSWYQQTPGQGLQFLFEYFSETQRNKGNFPGRFSGRQFSNSRSEMNVSTLELGDSALYLCASSILEGVPEAFFGQGTRLTVV.

This sequence joins TRBV27 and TRBJ2-7; 8 bases fit TRBD1. Germline values: CDR1 MNHEY, CDR2 SMNVEV (reference sequence). This CDR3 contains 19 residues. V was clipped by 4 bases and J by 1 base; unmatched bases: 18. The CDR3 region is CASSSLTPSGQGRSYEQYF. Written as DNA, the CDR3 is TGTGCCAGCAGTTCTCTAACCCCCTCCGGACAGGGTAGGTCCTACGAGCAGTACTTC.

The chain couples TRBV5-1 to TRBJ2-5, with 10 bases matching TRBD2. V lost 1 base, J lost 5 bases, and 2 bases stayed unmatched. CDR3 length equals 14 residues. The germline V gene encodes CDR1 SGHRS and CDR2 YFSETQ. CDR3 protein: CASSLLGLAETQYF. In DNA, the CDR3 is TGCGCCAGCAGCTTGCTGGGACTAGCGGAGACCCAGTACTTC.

There are a few counts of this clone. This rearrangement joins TRBV5-1 to TRBJ1-5; tentative D call: TRBD1 (6 bases). V dropped 4 bases and J dropped 0 bases, with 8 bases sitting between them. The CDR3 has 14 amino acids. CDR1 is SGHRS, CDR2 YFSETQ, per germline. The CDR3 DNA reads TGCGCCAGCAGCGCGGACAGTAGCAATCAGCCCCAGCATTTT. Translated: CASSADSSNQPQHF. Combining the CDR3 with reference TRBV5-1 and TRBJ1-5 gives the whole variable domain KAGVTQTPRYLIKTRGQQVTLSCSPISGHRSVSWYQQTPGQGLQFLFEYFSETQRNKGNFPGRFSGRQFSNSRSEMNVSTLELGDSALYLCASSADSSNQPQHFGDGTRLSIL.

This CDR3 reads CASSRQENYGYTF. CDR3 bases: TGTGCCAGCAGCAGACAGGAGAACTATGGCTACACCTTC. V usage is TRBV28 and J usage is TRBJ1-2, with a tentative D call TRBD1 (6 bases). The CDR3 spans 13 residues. Deletions cut 6 bases from V and 2 bases from J, with 10 bases between. Per the germline V gene, CDR1 is MDHEN and CDR2 is SYDVKM.

Of note for this clone: Other DNA variants within this sample encode the same CDR3. J is TRBJ2-3 and V is TRBV28, with TRBD2 matching 7 bases. Unmatched junction bases numbered 0, after V lost 3 bases and J lost 0 bases. The germline V gene has CDR1 MDHEN and CDR2 SYDVKM. The CDR3 is 14 residues long. CDR3 nucleotides: TGTGCCAGCAGTTTGGGGGGGAGCACAGATACGCAGTATTTT. Amino acids: CASSLGGSTDTQYF. Full variable domain (outside the CDR3, taken from reference TRBV28 and TRBJ2-3): DVKVTQSSRYLVKRTGEKVFLECVQDMDHENMFWYRQDPGLGLRLIYFSYDVKMKEKGDIPEGYSVSREKKERFSLILESASTNQTSMYLCASSLGGSTDTQYFGPGTRLTVL.

The chain recombines TRBV27 with TRBJ1-2; 11 bases fit TRBD1. The V segment lost 6 bases and the J segment 5 bases; nucleotides outside the gene matches: 8. The CDR3 is 15 residues long. Germline-derived CDR1 and CDR2 are MNHEY and SMNVEV (reference sequence). This CDR3 is CASSPAGTGGYGYTF. CDR3 coding DNA: TGTGCCAGCAGCCCCGCCGGGACAGGGGGGTATGGCTACACCTTC.